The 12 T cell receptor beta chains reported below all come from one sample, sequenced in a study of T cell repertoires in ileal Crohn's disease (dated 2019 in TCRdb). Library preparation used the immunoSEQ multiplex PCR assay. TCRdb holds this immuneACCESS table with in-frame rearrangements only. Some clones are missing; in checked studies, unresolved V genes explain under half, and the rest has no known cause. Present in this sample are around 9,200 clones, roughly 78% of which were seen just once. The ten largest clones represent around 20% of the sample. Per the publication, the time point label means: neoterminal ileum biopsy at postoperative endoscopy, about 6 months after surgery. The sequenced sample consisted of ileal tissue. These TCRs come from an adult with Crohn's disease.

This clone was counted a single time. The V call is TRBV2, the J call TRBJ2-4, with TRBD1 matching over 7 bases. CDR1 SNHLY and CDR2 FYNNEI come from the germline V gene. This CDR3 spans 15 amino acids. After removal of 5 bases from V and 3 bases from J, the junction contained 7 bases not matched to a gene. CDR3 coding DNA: TGTGCCAGCAGTTCTCGGACAGGAGTCAAAAACATTCAGTACTTC. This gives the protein CASSSRTGVKNIQYF. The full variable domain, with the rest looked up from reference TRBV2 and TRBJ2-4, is EPEVTQTPSHQVTQMGQEVILRCVPISNHLYFYWYRQILGQKVEFLVSFYNNEISEKSEIFDDQFSVERPDGSNFTLKIRSTKLEDSAMYFCASSSRTGVKNIQYFGAGTRLSVL.

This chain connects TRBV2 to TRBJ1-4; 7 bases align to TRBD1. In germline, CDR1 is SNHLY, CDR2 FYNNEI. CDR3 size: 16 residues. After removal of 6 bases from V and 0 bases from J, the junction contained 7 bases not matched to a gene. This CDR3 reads CASSRDRPSTNEKLFF. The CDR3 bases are TGTGCCAGCAGCCGGGACAGACCGTCAACTAATGAAAAACTGTTTTTT.

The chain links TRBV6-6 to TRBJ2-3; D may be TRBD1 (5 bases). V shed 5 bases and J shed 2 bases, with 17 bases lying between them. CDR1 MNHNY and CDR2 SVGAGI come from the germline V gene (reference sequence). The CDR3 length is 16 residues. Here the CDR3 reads CASSPFGQGFTDTQYF. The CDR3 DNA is TGTGCCAGCAGTCCGTTTGGTCAGGGATTCACAGATACGCAGTATTTT.

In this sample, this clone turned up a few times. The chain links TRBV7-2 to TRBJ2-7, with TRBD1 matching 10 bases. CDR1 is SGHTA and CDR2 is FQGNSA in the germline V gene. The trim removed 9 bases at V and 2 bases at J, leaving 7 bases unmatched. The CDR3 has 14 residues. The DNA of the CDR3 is TGTGCCAGTTGTTCGGGACAGGGGCCCTACGAGCAGTACTTC. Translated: CASCSGQGPYEQYF.

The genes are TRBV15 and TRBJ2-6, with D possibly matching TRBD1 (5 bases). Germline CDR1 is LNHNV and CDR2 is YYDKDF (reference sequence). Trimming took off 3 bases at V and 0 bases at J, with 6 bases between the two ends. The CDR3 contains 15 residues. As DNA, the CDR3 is TGTGCCACCAGCAGCAGGGACTCTGGGGCCAACGTCCTGACTTTC. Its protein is CATSSRDSGANVLTF.

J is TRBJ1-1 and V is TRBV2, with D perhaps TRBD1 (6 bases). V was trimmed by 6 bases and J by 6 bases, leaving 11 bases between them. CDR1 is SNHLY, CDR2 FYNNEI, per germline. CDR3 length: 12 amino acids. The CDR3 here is CASSTTGAEAFF. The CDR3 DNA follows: TGTGCCAGCAGCACGACAGGAGCTGAAGCTTTCTTT.

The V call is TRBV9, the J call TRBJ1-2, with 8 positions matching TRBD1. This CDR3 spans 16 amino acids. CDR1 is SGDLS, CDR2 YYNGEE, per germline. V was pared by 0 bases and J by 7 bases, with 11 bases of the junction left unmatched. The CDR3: CASSVGFGQGAVGYTF. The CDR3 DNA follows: TGTGCCAGCAGCGTAGGCTTTGGGCAGGGGGCCGTTGGCTACACCTTC.

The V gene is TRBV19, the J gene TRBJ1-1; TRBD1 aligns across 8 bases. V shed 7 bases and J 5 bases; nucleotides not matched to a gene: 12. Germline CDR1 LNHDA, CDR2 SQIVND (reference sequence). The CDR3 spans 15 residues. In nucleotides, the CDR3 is TGTGCCAGTATAAGGGGTGGACAGGGAAAGACTGAAGCTTTCTTT. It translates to CASIRGGQGKTEAFF.

This chain's CDR3 is CASGQGFQETQYF. CDR3 DNA sequence: TGTGCCAGCGGCCAGGGGTTCCAAGAGACCCAGTACTTC. V and J are TRBV6-6 and TRBJ2-5; tentative D call: TRBD1 (6 bases). V gave up 8 bases and J gave up 1 base, with 11 bases separating them. Per the germline V gene, CDR1 is MNHNY and CDR2 is SVGAGI (reference sequence). The CDR3 totals 13 residues.

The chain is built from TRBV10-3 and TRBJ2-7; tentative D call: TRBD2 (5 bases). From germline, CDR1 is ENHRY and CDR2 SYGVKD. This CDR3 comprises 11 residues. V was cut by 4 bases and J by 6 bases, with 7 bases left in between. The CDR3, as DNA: TGTGCCATCAGTGCGGGGATCGAGCAGTACTTC. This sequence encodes CAISAGIEQYF.

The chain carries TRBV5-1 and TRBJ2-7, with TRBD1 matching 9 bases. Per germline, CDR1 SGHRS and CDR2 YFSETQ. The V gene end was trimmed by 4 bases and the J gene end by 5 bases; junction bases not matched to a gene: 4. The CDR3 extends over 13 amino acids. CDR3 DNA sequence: TGCGCCAGCAGCCTGGGACAGGGCAACGAGCAGTACTTC. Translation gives CASSLGQGNEQYF.

CDR3 region: CASSGGTSGGAFLGTFF. The CDR3 coding sequence is TGTGCCAGCAGCGGCGGGACTAGCGGGGGGGCCTTTTTGGGTACGTTCTTC. The rearrangement links TRBV9 to TRBJ2-1, with 16 positions matching TRBD2. The germline V gene has CDR1 SGDLS and CDR2 YYNGEE. The CDR3 is 17 residues long. V lost 3 bases and J lost 15; bases outside the gene matches: 15.